The subject of this entry is one TCR beta chain. Its antigen is unknown. Participants had chemo-refractory metastatic non-small-cell lung cancer and were treated with focal radiation plus ipilimumab CTLA-4 blockade. V was trimmed by 5 bases and J by 2 bases, leaving 16 bases between them. The germline V gene encodes CDR1 MNHNS and CDR2 SASEGT. The length of the CDR3 is 15 residues. This sample was taken from a study of radiotherapy plus CTLA-4 blockade in lung cancer. Study-wide context: Patients showed objective responses in about 20% of cases, and disease control was achieved by under 40%. Study-level findings and limits: Subsequent to radiotherapy plus ipilimumab, tumor-derived TCR clones underwent expansion in blood.

Assay: immunoSEQ multiplex PCR; the TCRdb copy retains only in-frame clones and omits some. The sample contains roughly 48,000 clones, roughly 76% of which appear only once. The chain recombines TRBV6-1 with TRBJ2-7; D is possibly TRBD2 (6 bases). Sequencing used peripheral blood, obtained from a patient treated with radiotherapy plus ipilimumab. The sequence was collected from a human donor with non-small cell lung cancer who had stable disease on radiotherapy plus ipilimumab. The CDR3 bases are TGTGCCAGCAGTCAGGCAGGAGGGACCCCCTACGAGCAGTACTTC. It codes for CASSQAGGTPYEQYF.